Shown below are 2 T cell receptor beta chains from a single sample sequenced in a study of CXCR3-negative and CXCR3-positive naive CD8 T cells. Findings and caveats of the study: Against CXCR3-negative naive cells, CXCR3-positive naive cells showed more hydrophobic TRB CDR3s.

What these receptors recognize is not known. Libraries were UMI-labeled 5' RACE TRB cDNA. TCRdb derives one entry per CDR3 protein from the 5' RACE reads, leaving out DNA. The sample shows tens of thousands of distinct CDR3 sequences, and 0.53% sits with its ten largest clones. Sequencing was performed on naive CXCR3+ CD8+ T cells from blood. Described subset: CD45RO-CCR7+CD27+CD95- naive CD8+ T cells expressing CXCR3 (TNR3+). Receptors originate from a human donor in good health. Some clones in this sample may be carry-over from other donors' samples.

This sequence joins TRBV12-3 or TRBV12-4 and TRBJ2-7. The CDR3 is 15 residues long. CDR3 sequence reads: CASSPTVPRTNEQYF.

The V and J genes are TRBV29-1 and TRBJ2-7; TCRdb's D gene call, TRBD2, goes unchecked for lack of DNA. CDR1 and CDR2 (germline): SQVTM, ANQGSEA. CDR3 length equals 14 residues. The chain's CDR3 is CSVELNYGPYEQYF.